This T cell receptor beta chain was identified in a study of human T cells and chemical hapten exposure. Study in general: Patients, a majority of them female, were diagnosed with alopecia areata, totalis or universalis.

TCRdb re-analysed the RACE reads in MiXCR, keeping a single row per CDR3 protein. The sample consists of about 190,000 distinct CDR3 sequences, under 30% of them appearing once. CDR1 SGHTA and CDR2 FQGNSA come from the germline V gene. The CDR3 is made up of 14 amino acids. With 5 bases removed from V and 7 bases from J, the gap between germline ends came to 18 bases. Time point denoted: patch test 3, about 24 weeks after DPC sensitization. Treatment in this sample: therapeutic diphenylcyclopropenone sensitization with weekly scalp DPC. The origin of this receptor is a woman aged 40 to 50 with alopecia areata. Some clones in this sample may be carry-over from other donors' samples. The J gene is TRBJ2-7, the V gene TRBV7-2, with D perhaps matching TRBD1 (6 bases). The sequences come from whole blood, collected in connection with sensitization to the hapten diphenylcyclopropenone (DPC). CDR3 sequence: CASSPYWSQGEQYF. The CDR3 DNA follows: TGTGCCAGCAGCCCCTATTGGTCCCAGGGGGAGCAGTACTTC.